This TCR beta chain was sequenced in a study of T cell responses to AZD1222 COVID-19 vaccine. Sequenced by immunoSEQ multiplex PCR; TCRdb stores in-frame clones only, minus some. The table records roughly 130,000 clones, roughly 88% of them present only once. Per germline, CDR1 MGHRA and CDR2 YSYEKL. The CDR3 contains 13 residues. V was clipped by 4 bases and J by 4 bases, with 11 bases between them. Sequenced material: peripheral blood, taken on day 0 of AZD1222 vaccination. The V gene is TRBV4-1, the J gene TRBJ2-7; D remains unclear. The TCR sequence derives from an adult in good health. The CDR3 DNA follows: TGCGCCAGCAGCCCACCCGCCCTTTACGAGCAGTACTTC. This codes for CASSPPALYEQYF.